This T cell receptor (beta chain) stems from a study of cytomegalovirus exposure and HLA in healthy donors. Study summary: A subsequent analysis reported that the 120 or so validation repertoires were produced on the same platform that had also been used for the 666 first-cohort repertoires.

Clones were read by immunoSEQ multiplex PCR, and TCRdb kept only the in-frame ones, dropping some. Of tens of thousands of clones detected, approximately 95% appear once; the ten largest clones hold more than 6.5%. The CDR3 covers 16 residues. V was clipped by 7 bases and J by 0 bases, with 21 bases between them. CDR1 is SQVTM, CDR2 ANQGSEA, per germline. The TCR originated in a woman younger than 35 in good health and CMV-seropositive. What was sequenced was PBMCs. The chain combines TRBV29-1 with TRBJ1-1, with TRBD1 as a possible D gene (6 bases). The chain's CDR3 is CSAGPRWTVMNTEAFF. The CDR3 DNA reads TGCAGCGCTGGACCAAGATGGACAGTAATGAACACTGAAGCTTTCTTT.